The T cell receptor (beta chain) described here comes from a study of blood T cell repertoires in COVID-19. Background on the study: PBMCs, B-cell-depleted T cells, or T cells were the source of the cDNA or gDNA that made up the material.

As originally analysed: Quantification of nucleated cells was approximated via reference gene primer amplification. Sequenced by immunoSEQ multiplex PCR; TCRdb stores in-frame clones only, minus some. That table gives V, J and clone size, and the DNA gave D and trimming. This sample has 150,000 to 200,000 clones, with about 80% found just once. V shed 0 bases and J shed 2 bases, with 8 bases lying between them. In germline, CDR1 is SGHVS, CDR2 FQNEAQ. The CDR3 runs 15 residues. This clone has only one observation. Specimen: peripheral blood. The chain carries TRBV7-8 and TRBJ2-1, with D unresolved. The clonotype was recovered from a woman older than 75 with acute or convalescent COVID-19. CDR3 coding DNA: TGTGCCAGCAGCTTAGCGAGTCCCGCCTACAATGAGCAGTTCTTC. It yields the protein CASSLASPAYNEQFF.